Listed below are T cell receptor beta chains from one sample, sequenced in a study of blood T cell repertoires in COVID-19. Data came from immunoSEQ multiplex PCR; TCRdb stores just in-frame clones and leaves some out. The table has about 270,000 clones, about 84% seen once. What was sequenced was peripheral blood. The receptor source for this set is a woman aged 80 or over with COVID-19, enrolled during active disease. CDR3s include the opening cysteine and the closing phenylalanine or tryptophan. Each record gives: V gene, CDR3 length, D gene, J gene, CDR3 protein. The D gene is left open where the match is weak.

>TRBV5-1|16|TRBD1|TRBJ1-6
CASSLEASGGNSPLHF
>TRBV28|13|-|TRBJ1-4
CASSHRANEKLFF
>TRBV30|14|TRBD1|TRBJ1-2
CAAAGQGAGYGYTF
>TRBV10-3|14|TRBD1|TRBJ2-1
CAIRGQATGNEQFF
>TRBV5-1|15|TRBD1|TRBJ1-4
CASSTQGAVGEKLFF
>TRBV7-2|14|TRBD2|TRBJ2-1
CASSLRQRGDEQFF
>TRBV28|13|-|TRBJ1-2
CASSLSRGYGYTF
>TRBV7-9|13|-|TRBJ1-2
CASSLVGGRGYTF
>TRBV5-1|16|TRBD2|TRBJ2-5
CASSLAPAGGLETQYF
>TRBV6-1|13|-|TRBJ1-2
CASSDWRVAGYTF
>TRBV18|13|TRBD1|TRBJ1-1
CASQQGADTEAFF
>TRBV18|14|TRBD1|TRBJ1-2
CASSPQGQGEGYTF
>TRBV24-1|18|-|TRBJ2-2
CATSDPGAAGTRTGELFF
>TRBV4-2|14|-|TRBJ2-3
CASSQSQSQNTQYF
>TRBV18|16|-|TRBJ2-2
CASSPRGIDGSGELFF
>TRBV5-1|16|-|TRBJ1-3
CASSLSAGASGNTIYF
>TRBV6-5|13|-|TRBJ1-5
CASSRRESQPQHF
>TRBV28|14|-|TRBJ2-7
CASSTGYRAYEQYF
>TRBV5-1|15|TRBD2|TRBJ2-5
CASSLTSGGQETQYF
>TRBV5-1|14|TRBD1|TRBJ1-1
CASSVRDRGDPAFF
>TRBV10-2|17|-|TRBJ1-3
CASSHPPSAGSGNTIYF
>TRBV18|15|-|TRBJ1-1
CASSPSQAMNTEAFF
>TRBV7-2|15|-|TRBJ2-1
CASSSQQGAYNEQFF
>TRBV11-3|15|TRBD2|TRBJ2-5
CASSYGSGGPETQYF
>TRBV25-1|15|-|TRBJ1-4
CASSAFRTTNEKLFF
>TRBV5-1|17|TRBD1|TRBJ1-4
CASSLGASRQGYEKLFF
>TRBV18|16|-|TRBJ1-4
CASSPRRGNTNEKLFF
>TRBV5-1|13|-|TRBJ1-2
CASSLEQSYGYTF
>TRBV29-1|13|-|TRBJ2-2
CSVGGPGTGELFF
>TRBV4-1|17|-|TRBJ1-6
CASSQEGLTGAGGPLHF
>TRBV7-2|15|TRBD1|TRBJ1-5
CASSPGTGGIQPQHF
>TRBV19|13|-|TRBJ1-2
CASSISEGYGYTF
>TRBV25-1|14|-|TRBJ1-2
CASSRYQGGYGYTF
>TRBV24-1|14|-|TRBJ1-2
CATSDGGKSYGYTF
>TRBV28|16|TRBD1|TRBJ1-1
CASSSGTGGGSTEAFF
>TRBV12-3/TRBV12-4|13|-|TRBJ1-2
CASSSGATYGYTF
>TRBV7-2|16|TRBD2|TRBJ2-3
CASSLSGGGGTDTQYF
>TRBV9|14|-|TRBJ2-5
CASSQTGGTETQYF
>TRBV28|15|TRBD2|TRBJ2-7
CASSLRDRGGYEQYF
>TRBV10-3|13|-|TRBJ2-3
CAISEVGGGTQYF
>TRBV7-9|14|-|TRBJ1-2
CASSRAGGQGSYTF
>TRBV9|15|TRBD2|TRBJ2-5
CASSARTSGAETQYF